These 19 T cell receptor beta chains were all obtained from the same sample, sequenced in a study of identical twins. TCRdb re-analysed the 5' RACE reads in MiXCR, keeping a single row per CDR3 protein. The sample yields about 340,000 distinct CDR3 sequences, 9% to 10% seen once. Specimen: naive T cells sorted from blood. The receptors were gathered from a woman between 45 and 60 years old in good health.

This clonotype was detected a few times. J is TRBJ1-2 and V is TRBV5-1, with 8 bases identical to TRBD1. Germline loops: CDR1 SGHRS, CDR2 YFSETQ. The length of the CDR3 is 15 residues. V dropped 4 bases and J dropped 4; count of bases not matched to a gene: 9. This chain's CDR3 is CASSTGQVGAYGYTF. As DNA, the CDR3 is TGCGCCAGCAGCACGGGACAGGTTGGGGCCTATGGCTACACCTTC.

The rearrangement links TRBV7-2 to TRBJ2-7; perhaps TRBD2 as D (6 bases). V lost 5 bases and J lost 4, with 18 bases in between. Germline V gives CDR1 SGHTA, CDR2 FQGNSA. CDR3 length: 15 residues. The DNA for the CDR3 is TGTGCCAGCAGCCAAATCCCTAGCGCCCTTTACGAGCAGTACTTC. Its protein is CASSQIPSALYEQYF.

The chain combines TRBV20-1 with TRBJ2-5; 7 nucleotides align to TRBD2. CDR1 is DFQATT and CDR2 is SNEGSKA in the germline V gene (reference sequence). CDR3 length: 15 amino acids. V dropped 1 base and J dropped 3; count of bases not matched to a gene: 8. The DNA of the CDR3 is TGCAGTGCTAGAGGAGTTCGGCTAGCGGAAGAGACCCAGTACTTC. It yields the protein CSARGVRLAEETQYF.

This clonotype was found a few times. V usage is TRBV18 and J usage is TRBJ2-3; D is ambiguous. This CDR3 is 15 amino acids long. The germline CDR1 and CDR2 sequences are KGHSH and LQKENI. The germline V and J ends were trimmed by 5 bases and 2 bases, with 14 bases remaining between them. The CDR3 sequence: CASSDPELPTDTQYF. In DNA form, the CDR3 reads TGTGCCAGCTCAGATCCCGAACTTCCCACAGATACGCAGTATTTT.

About this clonotype itself: A much larger clone is a single base away; this may be a read error. The chain combines TRBV24-1 with TRBJ2-1; 9 bases map to TRBD1. Germline loops: CDR1 KGHDR, CDR2 SFDVKD. Trimming removed 9 bases from V and 7 bases from J; junction bases left unmatched: 9. The length of the CDR3 is 14 residues. This CDR3 is CATDRGTGWNEQFF. Here the CDR3 DNA reads TGTGCCACCGACAGGGGGACAGGGTGGAATGAGCAGTTCTTC.

There are a few counts of this clonotype. CDR3 amino acids: CASSFRPLVETQYF. The CDR3 nucleotides read TGTGCCAGCAGCTTTCGACCCCTCGTAGAGACCCAGTACTTC. The rearrangement links TRBV5-8 to TRBJ2-5; no firm D call. Between the trimmed V and J ends, which lost 2 bases and 4 bases, there was a span of 12 bases. CDR3 length: 14 amino acids. Per germline, CDR1 SGHTS and CDR2 YDEGEE.

The chain is built from TRBV7-9 and TRBJ2-5; 10 positions match TRBD2. CDR3 length: 16 amino acids. Unmatched junction bases numbered 11, after V lost 5 bases and J lost 5 bases. Looked up from germline, CDR1 is SEHNR and CDR2 is FQNEAQ (reference sequence). DNA for the CDR3: TGTGCCAGCAGCACCCCGCTAGCGGGAGTTATGGAGACCCAGTACTTC. Protein product: CASSTPLAGVMETQYF.

In its sample, this clonotype was seen many times. The CDR3 is CSAMGQGYIEQYF. DNA of the CDR3: TGCAGCGCTATGGGACAGGGATACATCGAGCAGTACTTC. J is TRBJ2-7 and V is TRBV29-1; TRBD1 agrees at 9 bases. The V and J ends lost 7 bases and 6 bases, in that order; junction bases with no gene match: 10. CDR1 is SQVTM, CDR2 ANQGSEA, per germline. The CDR3 extends over 13 amino acids.

A few counts support this clonotype. This chain joins TRBV27 and TRBJ1-6; 8 bases are shared with TRBD1. Germline values: CDR1 MNHEY, CDR2 SMNVEV (reference sequence). J lost 9 bases, V lost 6 bases, and 7 bases had no gene match. The CDR3 length is 14 residues. CDR3 in amino acids: CASSFPGQASPLHF. The CDR3 DNA follows: TGTGCCAGCAGCTTCCCGGGACAGGCTTCACCCCTCCACTTT.

This clonotype was observed a handful of times. The chain carries TRBV7-2 and TRBJ1-5; possible D gene TRBD1, 6 bases. CDR1 is SGHTA and CDR2 is FQGNSA in the germline V gene. V lost 2 bases to trimming and J lost 2 bases, with 13 bases between them. This CDR3 spans 16 amino acids. CDR3 sequence (DNA): TGTGCCAGCAGCTTACTTGGGACAAAGGGCAATCAGCCCCAGCATTTT. It yields the protein CASSLLGTKGNQPQHF. Combining the CDR3 with reference TRBV7-2 and TRBJ1-5 gives the whole variable domain GAGVSQSPSNKVTEKGKDVELRCDPISGHTALYWYRQSLGQGLEFLIYFQGNSAPDKSGLPSDRFSAERTGGSVSTLTIQRTQQEDSAVYLCASSLLGTKGNQPQHFGDGTRLSIL.

This clonotype was recorded a few times. The V gene is TRBV27, the J gene TRBJ2-3; D may be TRBD2 (6 bases). The CDR3 is made up of 17 amino acids. Germline values: CDR1 MNHEY, CDR2 SMNVEV (reference sequence). V was trimmed by 3 bases and J by 5 bases, leaving 21 bases between them. The CDR3 reads CASSLATSRVMRDTQYF. The CDR3 DNA sequence: TGTGCCAGCAGTTTGGCGACTAGTCGCGTAATGAGAGATACGCAGTATTTT.

This clonotype occurred many times. The chain combines TRBV4-1 with TRBJ2-5, with TRBD2 matching 10 bases. With 6 bases clipped from V and 6 bases from J, the junction kept 19 bases outside the gene matches. The CDR3 totals 18 residues. Germline V lookup: CDR1 MGHRA, CDR2 YSYEKL. CDR3 coding DNA: TGCGCCAGCAGTATGGGGCTTGTTGAGCGGGAGGGCCGGAAGACCCAGTACTTC. Protein product: CASSMGLVEREGRKTQYF.

The gene calls are TRBV27 and TRBJ2-7, with 9 bases lining up with TRBD1. CDR3 length: 15 amino acids. The germline CDR1 and CDR2 sequences are MNHEY and SMNVEV (reference sequence). V lost 3 bases, J lost 7 bases, and 10 bases stayed unmatched. The chain's CDR3 is CASSFTGTGSGEQYV. The CDR3 coding sequence is TGTGCCAGCAGTTTCACCGGGACAGGGTCGGGGGAGCAGTACGTC.

This clonotype appeared a few times. This chain links TRBV6-6 with TRBJ2-3; D remains ambiguous. Deletions cut 6 bases from V and 2 bases from J, with 9 bases between. Per germline, CDR1 MNHNY and CDR2 SVGAGI (reference sequence). The length of the CDR3 is 13 residues. In nucleotides, the CDR3 is TGTGCCAGCAGGGTACCAATCACAGATACGCAGTATTTT. Amino acid sequence: CASRVPITDTQYF.

This clonotype was observed a handful of times. The chain carries TRBV12-3 or TRBV12-4 and TRBJ1-1; D ambiguous. Trimming removed 7 bases from V and 1 base from J, with 10 bases in between. The CDR3 is 13 amino acids. CDR3 nucleotide sequence: TGTGCCAGCACCGCTCTACCGAACACTGAAGCTTTCTTT. Translation gives CASTALPNTEAFF.

This clonotype was seen more than once but under ten times. The CDR3 nucleotides are TGCGCCAGCAGCTTTTTCGCAGAAGGAAGGGAGACCCAGTACTTC. It codes for CASSFFAEGRETQYF. The gene calls are TRBV5-1 and TRBJ2-5; D remains unclear. Germline V gene data show CDR1 as SGHRS and CDR2 as YFSETQ. Trimming took 2 bases from V and 5 from J, leaving 16 bases between them. This CDR3 is built from 15 residues. Full variable domain (outside the CDR3, taken from reference TRBV5-1 and TRBJ2-5): KAGVTQTPRYLIKTRGQQVTLSCSPISGHRSVSWYQQTPGQGLQFLFEYFSETQRNKGNFPGRFSGRQFSNSRSEMNVSTLELGDSALYLCASSFFAEGRETQYFGPGTRLLVL.

This clonotype has a count of ten or more. V is TRBV9 and J is TRBJ2-1; possibly TRBD2 for D (5 bases). The V gene's germline CDR1 is SGDLS and CDR2 YYNGEE. V was trimmed by 3 bases and J by 3 bases, leaving 19 bases between them. The CDR3 totals 17 residues. The chain's CDR3 is CASSAAQPSSIYNEQFF. The CDR3 region has the DNA TGTGCCAGCAGCGCTGCCCAGCCTAGCTCAATCTACAATGAGCAGTTCTTC. The variable domain in full, completed from reference TRBV9 and TRBJ2-1, reads DSGVTQTPKHLITATGQRVTLRCSPRSGDLSVYWYQQSLDQGLQFLIQYYNGEERAKGNILERFSAQQFPDLHSELNLSSLELGDSALYFCASSAAQPSSIYNEQFFGPGTRLTVL.

Many counts were recorded for this clonotype. The gene calls are TRBV29-1 and TRBJ2-7, with D tentatively TRBD2 (5 bases). This CDR3 has 14 amino acids. Germline V gives CDR1 SQVTM, CDR2 ANQGSEA. The V gene lost 4 bases and the J gene lost 0 bases, with 13 bases spanning the gap. The CDR3 reads CSVVGAGSSYEQYF. The CDR3 DNA reads as TGCAGCGTTGTTGGTGCGGGTAGCTCCTACGAGCAGTACTTC.

In its sample, this clonotype was seen a few times. This chain joins TRBV20-1 and TRBJ2-3; no clear D gene. V lost 0 bases and J lost 0, with 4 bases in between. CDR3 length equals 13 residues. Germline-derived CDR1 and CDR2 are DFQATT and SNEGSKA (reference sequence). The CDR3 spells CSARDMSTDTQYF. The DNA for the CDR3 is TGCAGTGCTAGAGATATGAGCACAGATACGCAGTATTTT.